Described below is a single T cell receptor (beta chain) sequence and its context. No antigen is known for it. Per-nucleotide qualities are absent, and no much larger clonotype sits a single base away. This sample was included in a study of T cell responses to AZD1222 COVID-19 vaccine (TCRdb year 2021). Looking at the study overall: TCR sequencing was performed for over 230 trial participants, of whom some 200 were given two doses of AZD1222 and around 26 were given two doses of MenACWY control vaccine. Trial participants were enrolled by age into 18-55, 56-69 and 70-plus year subgroups, with about 150, 28 and 57 TCR-sequenced participants respectively. General study outcomes and caveats: Epitopes outside the regions mutated in the B.1.351 and B.1.1.7 variants were reportedly recognized by nearly half of the unique spike-specific TCRs. Participants were mostly white British and included more females than males, and it was suggested by the authors that clonal diversity may have been underestimated. Only 5 to 7 AZD1222 recipients were SARS-CoV-2 seropositive at baseline, limiting conclusions about previously exposed vaccinees. In the small 56-69-year group, the increase in depth fell short of significance, most likely because of low power. After two AZD1222 doses, both the breadth and the depth of spike-specific TCRs were significantly higher than at day 0 and than in MenACWY recipients. No day 14 peak-response samples were available, so repertoires were characterized only after the peak T cell response. Vaccine-associated CD4 TCRs spanned the whole spike protein, with dominant responses in regions 160-218 and 743-854.

From V the trimming removes 5 bases and from J it removes 0 bases, while the gene matches leave 5 bases of the junction unaccounted for. The CDR3 contains 15 residues, cysteine and phenylalanine counted. Only the CDR3 region is kept as DNA, spanning 45 bases read in frame from base 1. The germline V gene (reference sequence) specifies SEHNR as CDR1 and FQNEAQ as CDR2. The CDR3 regions of human TCRbeta chains were analyzed by immunosequencing. In the original analysis: TCRs in the repertoires were matched against a reference library of SARS-CoV-2-specific TCRs that had been generated with the MIRA antigen-specificity platform. Breadth was defined as the fraction of unique TCRs that were SARS-CoV-2-associated. Depth was defined as the fraction of total T cells that were SARS-CoV-2-associated. Using the MIRA data, each spike-specific TCR was assigned both to the spike region to which the TCR was reactive and to a CD4 or CD8 class. Log10-transformed breadth and depth values were compared by one-way ANOVA with Sidak's multiple comparisons tests. TCRdb limited this immuneACCESS table to in-frame rearrangements with V and J called. A share of clones is missing; checked studies link under half to unresolved V genes, and the rest is unexplained. Clone size and V and J calls were adopted from that table, with D and trimming inferred from the DNA. The sample yields around 150,000 clones; approximately 87% were counted once. Of the sample, approximately 4.5% is held by the ten largest clones.

The sample's time point label, in plain terms: about 28 days (+/-7) after the second vaccine dose. AZD1222 recipients with second doses at about 4 weeks or about 12 weeks were pooled, because spike-specific TCR depth and breadth did not differ between schedules. Vaccinee samples were obtained from the UK trials COV001 and COV002, which included a single-blind randomized controlled phase 2/3 trial of AZD1222 (ChAdOx1 nCoV-19) in healthy adults. For TCRbeta chain sequencing, PBMC samples were collected from trial participants at day 0 and at day 28 after the second dose. The V and J segments used are TRBV7-9 and TRBJ2-3, with 7 junctional bases fitting TRBD1. The sequence came from an adult who received the AZD1222 COVID-19 vaccine. Sequencing used peripheral blood, obtained 28 days after the second AZD1222 dose. For the CDR3, the sequence is CASSRDRESTDTQYF. The sequence in DNA is TGTGCCAGCAGCAGGGACAGAGAAAGCACAGATACGCAGTATTTT.